Presented here are 23 T cell receptor beta chains from one specimen sequenced in a study of blood T cell repertoires in COVID-19. Data came from immunoSEQ multiplex PCR; TCRdb stores just in-frame clones and leaves some out. The table shows approximately 270,000 clones, with roughly 88% occurring only once. Material: peripheral blood. These receptors were obtained from a human donor with COVID-19, enrolled during active disease. The donor label of this sample is uncertain.

The rearrangement links TRBV27 to TRBJ2-5; the D gene is possibly TRBD2 (6 bases). The V gene lost 6 bases and the J gene lost 5 bases, with 25 bases spanning the gap. CDR1 is MNHEY and CDR2 is SMNVEV in the germline V gene (reference sequence). The CDR3 is 17 amino acids. CDR3 bases: TGTGCCAGCAGCCGTTGGGGTAGCGGCCAACCCGGGGAGACCCAGTACTTC. Translated, it gives CASSRWGSGQPGETQYF.

V gene TRBV7-2 combines with J gene TRBJ2-7, with 10 bases that match TRBD2. V was pared by 5 bases and J by 2 bases, with 6 bases of the junction left unmatched. The CDR3 has 15 amino acids. Germline V gives CDR1 SGHTA, CDR2 FQGNSA. CDR3 region: CASSLSGRVTYEQYF. The CDR3 DNA follows: TGTGCCAGCAGCCTCAGCGGGAGGGTTACCTACGAGCAGTACTTC. Full variable domain (outside the CDR3, taken from reference TRBV7-2 and TRBJ2-7): GAGVSQSPSNKVTEKGKDVELRCDPISGHTALYWYRQSLGQGLEFLIYFQGNSAPDKSGLPSDRFSAERTGGSVSTLTIQRTQQEDSAVYLCASSLSGRVTYEQYFGPGTRLTVT.

The chain links TRBV7-9 to TRBJ2-1; TRBD2 aligns across 12 bases. The CDR3 loop spans 17 amino acids. From germline, CDR1 is SEHNR and CDR2 FQNEAQ (reference sequence). With V trimmed by 2 bases and J by 0 bases, 2 bases remained unmatched. CDR3 sequence reads: CASSLTSGRSSYNEQFF. CDR3 DNA sequence: TGTGCCAGCAGCTTAACTAGCGGGAGGAGCTCCTACAATGAGCAGTTCTTC.

This chain connects TRBV25-1 to TRBJ2-7; 7 nucleotides line up with TRBD1. The CDR3 totals 16 residues. Germline CDR1 reads MGHDK; CDR2 reads SYGVNS. V lost 3 bases, J lost 4 bases, and 12 bases stayed unmatched. The CDR3: CASSDGKRGLPYEQYF. The CDR3, as DNA: TGTGCCAGCAGTGACGGGAAAAGGGGGCTCCCATACGAGCAGTACTTC.

The count of this clone is one. The chain couples TRBV19 to TRBJ2-5; no definite D call. This CDR3 is built from 15 residues. The germline V gene encodes CDR1 LNHDA and CDR2 SQIVND (reference sequence). Deletions cut 4 bases from V and 2 bases from J, with 14 bases between. CDR3 in DNA: TGTGCCAGTAGTAAAAGTTGGGCCATACAAGAGACCCAGTACTTC. Protein: CASSKSWAIQETQYF.

This chain links TRBV28 with TRBJ1-2, with a weak D call TRBD1 (5 bases). Trimming removed 3 bases from V and 8 bases from J, with 16 bases in between. Germline CDR1 reads MDHEN; CDR2 reads SYDVKM. This CDR3 contains 14 residues. In DNA, the CDR3 is TGTGCCAGCAGTTTTCTCCCCGGGGGAGGGGGCTACACCTTC. It encodes CASSFLPGGGGYTF.

J is TRBJ1-2 and V is TRBV6-5, with unresolved D. Trimming removed 6 bases at V and 8 bases at J, with 13 bases between. CDR1 MNHEY and CDR2 SVGAGI come from the germline V gene. The CDR3 consists of 12 residues. This CDR3 is CASRESLSGYTF. The CDR3 DNA reads TGTGCCAGCAGGGAGAGCCTCTCAGGCTACACCTTC.

The chain employs TRBV7-8 and TRBJ1-1; a possible D gene is TRBD1 (5 bases). Trimming removed 5 bases from V and 4 bases from J, with 17 bases in between. Germline V CDR1 and CDR2: SGHVS, FQNEAQ. This CDR3 has 15 residues. DNA for the CDR3: TGTGCCAGCAGCGCTTCCGGGACTAGGGGCACTGAAGCTTTCTTT. As protein: CASSASGTRGTEAFF.

The chain links TRBV5-1 to TRBJ1-1; 8 nucleotides match TRBD1. This CDR3 is built from 18 residues. The V and J ends lost 4 bases and 0 bases, in that order; junction bases with no gene match: 14. The V gene's germline CDR1 is SGHRS and CDR2 YFSETQ. CDR3 nucleotides: TGCGCCAGCAGCCGGACGGCAGGGGGCGCGGGGATGAACACTGAAGCTTTCTTT. Protein: CASSRTAGGAGMNTEAFF. Variable domain in full (rest from reference TRBV5-1 and TRBJ1-1): KAGVTQTPRYLIKTRGQQVTLSCSPISGHRSVSWYQQTPGQGLQFLFEYFSETQRNKGNFPGRFSGRQFSNSRSEMNVSTLELGDSALYLCASSRTAGGAGMNTEAFFGQGTRLTVV.

The J gene is TRBJ2-3, the V gene TRBV6-4; D unresolved. Germline values: CDR1 MRHNA, CDR2 SNTAGT. The CDR3 extends over 15 amino acids. Trimming left V 0 bases short and J 0 bases short, with 7 bases between. CDR3 protein: CASSDSKASTDTQYF. CDR3 in DNA: TGTGCCAGCAGTGACTCGAAAGCTAGCACAGATACGCAGTATTTT.

The chain combines TRBV28 with TRBJ2-3, with D tentatively TRBD1 (5 bases). V lost 3 bases and J 2 bases, leaving 9 bases between the germline ends. Germline CDR1 is MDHEN and CDR2 is SYDVKM. The CDR3 has 14 residues. This chain's CDR3 is CASSFKGHTDTQYF. In DNA form, the CDR3 reads TGTGCCAGCAGTTTTAAGGGGCACACAGATACGCAGTATTTT.

J is TRBJ1-6 and V is TRBV5-5; no reliable D call. Trimming cost V 0 bases and J 7 bases, with 5 bases left between them. Germline CDR1 SGHKS, CDR2 YYEKEE (reference sequence). This CDR3 is 13 amino acids long. The CDR3 region is CASSLDENSPLHF. The CDR3 coding sequence is TGTGCCAGCAGCTTGGACGAGAATTCACCCCTCCACTTT.

The chain combines TRBV4-2 with TRBJ2-1, with TRBD2 matching over 11 bases. Germline V gives CDR1 LGHNA, CDR2 YNFKEQ. CDR3 length: 16 amino acids. Trimming removed 2 bases from V and 8 bases from J; junction bases left unmatched: 8. The CDR3 protein is CASSQLLAGGGDEQFF. DNA of the CDR3: TGTGCCAGCAGCCAACTGCTAGCGGGAGGTGGCGATGAGCAGTTCTTC.

A remark on this clone: The junction and the germline gene differ at one end; a read error may be behind it. This chain joins TRBV12-3 or TRBV12-4 and TRBJ2-7; D is perhaps TRBD2 (6 bases). The length of the CDR3 is 13 residues. The CDR3 is CASSLASSYEQYF. CDR3 bases: TGTGCCAGCAGTCTAGCGAGCTCCTACGAGCAGTACTTC.

The V call is TRBV14, the J call TRBJ1-1; perhaps TRBD1 as D (5 bases). Germline V gene lookup returns CDR1 SGHDN and CDR2 FVKESK. V was trimmed by 0 bases and J by 4 bases, leaving 9 bases between them. This CDR3 comprises 14 residues. The CDR3: CASSQDLGPTEAFF. DNA of the CDR3: TGTGCCAGCAGCCAAGATTTGGGGCCCACTGAAGCTTTCTTT.

The V call is TRBV18, the J call TRBJ2-3; TRBD1 might be the D (7 bases). The germline V and J ends were trimmed by 3 bases and 6 bases, with 19 bases remaining between them. Germline values: CDR1 KGHSH, CDR2 LQKENI. CDR3 length: 16 residues. The CDR3 sequence is CASSPTRNRGLDTQYF. The DNA of the CDR3 is TGTGCCAGCTCACCCACCAGGAACAGGGGACTGGATACGCAGTATTTT.

This chain connects TRBV5-1 to TRBJ2-3; D may be TRBD1 (6 bases). V lost 7 bases, J lost 3 bases, and 12 bases lay in between. Germline CDR1 is SGHRS and CDR2 is YFSETQ. CDR3 length: 13 amino acids. The CDR3 loop reads CASGLGATDTQYF. The CDR3 nucleotides are TGCGCCAGCGGCCTGGGGGCAACAGATACGCAGTATTTT.

J is TRBJ2-5 and V is TRBV6-2 or TRBV6-3; TRBD1 matches 8 bases. CDR1 and CDR2 (germline): MNHEY, SVGEGT. There are 13 residues in the CDR3. V dropped 5 bases and J dropped 3; count of bases not matched to a gene: 2. The CDR3 nucleotides read TGTGCCAGCAGTCCGGACAGGGAAGAGACCCAGTACTTC. It is translated as CASSPDREETQYF.

The V and J genes are TRBV5-5 and TRBJ2-3, with 11 bases fitting TRBD2. Germline V gene lookup returns CDR1 SGHKS and CDR2 YYEKEE (reference sequence). The CDR3 is made up of 16 amino acids. J gave up 0 bases and V 4 bases, and 4 bases lay outside the gene matches. The chain's CDR3 is CASSRGLAGSTDTQYF. The DNA of the CDR3 is TGTGCCAGCAGCCGCGGACTAGCGGGTAGCACAGATACGCAGTATTTT. Full variable domain (outside the CDR3, taken from reference TRBV5-5 and TRBJ2-3): DAGVTQSPTHLIKTRGQQVTLRCSPISGHKSVSWYQQVLGQGPQFIFQYYEKEERGRGNFPDRFSARQFPNYSSELNVNALLLGDSALYLCASSRGLAGSTDTQYFGPGTRLTVL.

As regards this clone: Germline and junction disagree at one end, which may indicate a read error. This chain links TRBV6-6 with TRBJ1-4, with 11 bases that match TRBD1. Per germline, CDR1 MNHNY and CDR2 SVGAGI (reference sequence). This CDR3 contains 13 residues. CDR3 protein: CASSNGQGAPGEF. In nucleotides, the CDR3 is TGTGCCAGCAGTAATGGACAGGGGGCGCCAGGGGAGTTT.

This clone was detected only once. The V and J genes are TRBV5-1 and TRBJ1-6; TRBD1 matches at 7 bases. Germline loops: CDR1 SGHRS, CDR2 YFSETQ. V shed 3 bases, J shed 10 bases, and the junction held 10 bases outside the gene matches. The CDR3 has 15 amino acids. CDR3 loop: CASSSIQGQGSPLHF. CDR3 nucleotides: TGCGCCAGCAGCTCCATACAGGGGCAAGGATCACCCCTCCACTTT.

This sequence joins TRBV4-1 and TRBJ2-1; the D is unclear. This CDR3 comprises 12 residues. With 0 bases removed from V and 7 bases from J, the gap between germline ends came to 4 bases. From germline, CDR1 is MGHRA and CDR2 YSYEKL. The CDR3 here is CASSQDSNEQFF. The DNA of the CDR3 is TGCGCCAGCAGCCAAGATAGTAATGAGCAGTTCTTC.

The rearrangement uses TRBV4-3 and TRBJ1-2; 8 bases line up with TRBD1. With 1 base clipped from V and 2 bases from J, the junction kept 3 bases outside the gene matches. This CDR3 has 15 amino acids. Germline values: CDR1 LGHNA, CDR2 YSLEER. The CDR3 coding sequence is TGCGCCAGCAGCCAAGCGGGGACAGGAAACTATGGCTACACCTTC. Amino acids: CASSQAGTGNYGYTF.